This TCR beta chain was sequenced in a study of T cells in localized non-small cell lung cancer. Study-level findings and limits: Uninvolved adjacent lung showed the highest T cell clonality, exceeding tumor. A single tumor region was sequenced, leaving heterogeneity possible. Among the top 100 tumor clones, a median around 57 appeared in adjacent lung. In the blood, greater T cell density corresponded to longer overall survival.

As regards this clone: Its specificity is unknown.

The V gene's germline CDR1 is SGDLS and CDR2 YYNGEE. The V end was cut by 0 bases, the J end by 4 bases, with 10 bases between. CDR3 length equals 14 residues. Sequenced by immunoSEQ multiplex PCR; TCRdb stores in-frame clones only, minus some. The table includes approximately 64,000 clones, under 90% detected once. The genes are TRBV9 and TRBJ1-1, with a possible D match to TRBD1 (5 bases). The origin of this receptor is a woman aged 40-70 years with stage I lung adenocarcinoma. The sample was peripheral blood, taken before any cancer treatment. CDR3 in DNA: TGTGCCAGCAGCGTAGTAGGAGGGACCACTGAAGCTTTCTTT. Translated: CASSVVGGTTEAFF.